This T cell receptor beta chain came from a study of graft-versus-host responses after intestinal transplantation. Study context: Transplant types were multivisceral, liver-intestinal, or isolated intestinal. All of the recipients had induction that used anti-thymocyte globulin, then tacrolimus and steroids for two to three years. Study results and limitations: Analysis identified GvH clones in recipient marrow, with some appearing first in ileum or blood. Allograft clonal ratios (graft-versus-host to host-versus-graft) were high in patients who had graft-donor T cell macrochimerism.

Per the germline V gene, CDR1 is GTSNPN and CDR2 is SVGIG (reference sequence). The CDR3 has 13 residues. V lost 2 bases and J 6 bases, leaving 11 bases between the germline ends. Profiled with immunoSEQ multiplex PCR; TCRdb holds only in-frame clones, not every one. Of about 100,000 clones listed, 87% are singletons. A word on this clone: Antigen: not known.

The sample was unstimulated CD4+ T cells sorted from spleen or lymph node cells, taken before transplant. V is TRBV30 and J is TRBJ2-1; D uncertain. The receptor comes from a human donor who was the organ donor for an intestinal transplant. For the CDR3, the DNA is TGTGCCTGGAGTCTCCTCTGGGGCAATGAGCAGTTCTTC. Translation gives CAWSLLWGNEQFF.